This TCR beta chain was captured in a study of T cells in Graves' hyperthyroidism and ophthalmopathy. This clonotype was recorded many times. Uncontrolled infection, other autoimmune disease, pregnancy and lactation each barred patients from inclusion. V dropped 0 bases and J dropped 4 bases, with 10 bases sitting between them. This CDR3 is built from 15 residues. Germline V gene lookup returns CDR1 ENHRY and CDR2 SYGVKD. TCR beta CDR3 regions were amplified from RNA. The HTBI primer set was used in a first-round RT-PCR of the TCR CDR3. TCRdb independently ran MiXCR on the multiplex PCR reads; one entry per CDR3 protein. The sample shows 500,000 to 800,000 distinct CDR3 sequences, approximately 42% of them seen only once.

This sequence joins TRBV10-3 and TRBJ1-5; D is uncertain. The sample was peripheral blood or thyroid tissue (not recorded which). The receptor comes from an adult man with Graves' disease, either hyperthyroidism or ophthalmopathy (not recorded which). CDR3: CAISESGPGNQPQHF. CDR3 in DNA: TGTGCCATCAGTGAGTCCGGGCCTGGGAATCAGCCCCAGCATTTT.